Below, one T cell receptor (beta chain) is given with its context. This receptor's antigen is unknown. Base qualities are not at hand, and no much larger clone is one base apart. This specimen comes from a study of Ad26.COV2.S vaccination and SARS-CoV-2 variants (dated by TCRdb to about 2021). At the level of the whole study: Sequencing of the TCRbeta repertoire served to evaluate the specificity and breadth of SARS-CoV-2-reactive T cell receptors following Ad26.COV2.S vaccination. The TCR-sequenced set comprised around 30 samples: about 19 Ad26.COV2.S vaccine recipients, 5 placebo recipients and 8 SARS-CoV-2 convalescent individuals.

The immunoSEQ Assay was the method used to sequence TCRbeta CDR3 regions. After extraction, genomic DNA underwent amplification by bias-controlled multiplex PCR, followed by high-throughput sequencing. The authors processed their data as follows. To quantify the absolute abundance of each unique TCRbeta CDR3 region, sequences were collapsed and filtered. Usable DNA was measured by amplifying reference genes present in all nucleated cells, and TCRbeta template counts were normalized to that usable DNA to estimate T cell fraction. Repertoire TCRs were annotated as SARS-CoV-2-specific by exact matching of V gene, CDR3 amino acid sequence and J gene to a known reactive TCR set. The reference SARS-CoV-2 TCR set was obtained from MIRA and was filtered for enrichment in COVID-19-positive ImmuneCODE repertoires, whereby public or cross-reactive TCRs were removed. Using the MIRA antigens, annotated TCRs were further analysed by specific ORF or by position within an ORF. Depth was the summed frequency of annotated unique rearrangements, while breadth was defined as annotated unique rearrangements over total unique productive rearrangements. Two-sided Wilcoxon rank-sum tests were applied when comparing TCR breadth between groups. TCRdb obtained this table from immuneACCESS and retained in-frame rearrangements with V and J assigned. These tables miss some clones; where compared with another copy, unresolved V genes account for less than half of the shortfall, and the remainder is unexplained. D and trimming were read from the DNA, whereas the V and J calls and clone size are those reported in that table. The sample records around 370,000 clones, approximately 90% of which are singletons. The ten biggest clones cover around 4.2% of the sample.

Per the publication, the time point label means: individuals recovered from natural SARS-CoV-2 infection. General conclusions and limits of the study: Comparable non-spike TCR breadth was observed between vaccine and placebo recipients, consistent with only spike being contained in the vaccine. It was noted by the authors that total T cell responses may have been underestimated by the TCR breadth and depth analyses. Ad26.COV2.S recipients had higher spike-specific TCR breadth than placebo recipients (P = 0.0014). Substantial breadth of spike-specific CD8+ and CD4+ T cell responses was reported after vaccination.

This TCR came from a human donor who had recovered from COVID-19. Sequenced here: peripheral blood, sampled after recovery from COVID-19.

The nucleotide sequence is TGCAGTGCTAGTCAGGGGGTACCTGAAGCTTTCTTT. Its amino acids are CSASQGVPEAFF. The rearranged chain carries TRBV20-1 and TRBJ1-1, and 7 bases in between align with TRBD1. Compared with germline, V lacks 3 bases and J lacks 6 bases; bases without a gene match: 4. CDR3 length: 12 amino acids, cysteine to phenylalanine. Here the CDR3 DNA is all that survives: 36 bases in frame from base 1. In the germline V gene (reference sequence), CDR1 corresponds to DFQATT and CDR2 to SNEGSKA.